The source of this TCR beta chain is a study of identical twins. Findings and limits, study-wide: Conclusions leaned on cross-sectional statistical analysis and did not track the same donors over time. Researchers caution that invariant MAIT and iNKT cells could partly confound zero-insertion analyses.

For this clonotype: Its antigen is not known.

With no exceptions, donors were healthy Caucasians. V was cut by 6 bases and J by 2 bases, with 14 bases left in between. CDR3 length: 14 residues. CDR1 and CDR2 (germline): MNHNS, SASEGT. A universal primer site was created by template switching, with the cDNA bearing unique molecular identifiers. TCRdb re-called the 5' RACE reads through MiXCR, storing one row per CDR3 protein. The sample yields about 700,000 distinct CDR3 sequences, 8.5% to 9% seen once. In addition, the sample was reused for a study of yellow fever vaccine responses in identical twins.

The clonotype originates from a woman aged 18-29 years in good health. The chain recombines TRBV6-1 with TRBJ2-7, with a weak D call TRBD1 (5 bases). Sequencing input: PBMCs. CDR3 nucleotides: TGTGCCAGCAGCAGGAAGGGGAAGACCTACGAGCAGTACTTC. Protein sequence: CASSRKGKTYEQYF.